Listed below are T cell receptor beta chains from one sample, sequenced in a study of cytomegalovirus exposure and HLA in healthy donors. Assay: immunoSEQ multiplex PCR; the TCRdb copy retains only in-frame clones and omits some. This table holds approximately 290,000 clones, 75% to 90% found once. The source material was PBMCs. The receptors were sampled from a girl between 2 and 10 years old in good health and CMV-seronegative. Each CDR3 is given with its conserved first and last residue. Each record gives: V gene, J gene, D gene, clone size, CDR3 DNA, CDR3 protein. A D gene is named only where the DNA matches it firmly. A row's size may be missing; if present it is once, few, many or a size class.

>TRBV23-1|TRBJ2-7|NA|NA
TGCGCCAGCAATAAGGACACCGAAGGCTACGAGCAGTACTTC
CASNKDTEGYEQYF
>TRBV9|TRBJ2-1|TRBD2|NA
TGTGCCAGCAGCGTAGGGGGGGGTGGCTACAATGAGCAGTTCTTC
CASSVGGGGYNEQFF
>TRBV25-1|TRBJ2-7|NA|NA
TGTGCCAGCAGTGAGGTGAGGGAGCAGTACTTC
CASSEVREQYF
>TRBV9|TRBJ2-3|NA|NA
TGTGCCAGCAGCCCGGGGAAGGCGACTAGCACAGATACGCAGTATTTT
CASSPGKATSTDTQYF
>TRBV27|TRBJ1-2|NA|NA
TGTGCCACCAGGGGCGATGGGTTATATGGCTACACCTTC
CATRGDGLYGYTF
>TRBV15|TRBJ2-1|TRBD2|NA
TGTGCCACCAGCCTGCCTGGGGCTAGCGGGATCAATGAGCAGTTCTTC
CATSLPGASGINEQFF
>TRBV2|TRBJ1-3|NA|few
TGTGCCAGCAGTGAAGCGGGGGGGTGGGTTGGAAACACCATATATTTT
CASSEAGGWVGNTIYF
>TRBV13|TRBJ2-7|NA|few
TGTGCCAGCAGCTTATTCGACAGGAATGAGCAGTACTTC
CASSLFDRNEQYF
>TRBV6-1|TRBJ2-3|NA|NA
TGTGCCAGCAGTGACCGCGGGGACGGGGATACGCAGTATTTT
CASSDRGDGDTQYF
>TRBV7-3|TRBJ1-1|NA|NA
TGTGCCAGCAGCTTAAATTCGGCTGGACATGGCACTGAAGCTTTCTTT
CASSLNSAGHGTEAFF
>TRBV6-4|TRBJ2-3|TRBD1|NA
TGTGCCAGCAGTACGGGACAGAGCACAGATACGCAGTATTTT
CASSTGQSTDTQYF